The 4 T cell receptor beta chains listed next were all sequenced from one sample in a study of T-cell reconstitution after alpha-beta-depleted transplantation in children. Researchers prepared the TCRbeta library using unique molecular identifiers, the study reports. TCRdb re-called the PCR reads through MiXCR, storing one row per CDR3 protein. The data contain 580,000 or so distinct CDR3 sequences, 20% to 25% of them singletons. The input for sequencing was PBMCs, mostly from graft donor cells, taken 360 days after TCRalphabeta/CD19-depleted stem cell transplant. The receptors were sampled from a boy in the first two years of life who had a stem cell transplant for acute myeloid leukemia, so the T cells may come from the graft donor.

There are many counts of this clonotype. This rearrangement joins TRBV29-1 to TRBJ1-1, with D possibly TRBD1 on 5 matching bases. The CDR3 totals 13 residues. V lost 2 bases and J lost 4, with 11 bases in between. Per the germline V gene, CDR1 is SQVTM and CDR2 is ANQGSEA. CDR3 protein: CSVETGGSTEAFF. The CDR3 DNA sequence: TGCAGCGTTGAAACAGGAGGGAGCACTGAAGCTTTCTTT.

This clonotype has a count of ten or more. The chain employs TRBV18 and TRBJ1-2, with TRBD1 as a possible D gene (6 bases). Germline CDR1 KGHSH, CDR2 LQKENI. This CDR3 region has 14 residues. Trimming took off 3 bases at V and 4 bases at J, with 12 bases between the two ends. The CDR3 region is CASSPATGFYGYTF. CDR3 DNA sequence: TGTGCCAGCTCACCGGCGACAGGCTTCTATGGCTACACCTTC.

The V call is TRBV5-6, the J call TRBJ2-7; 7 nucleotides align to TRBD2. V shed 2 bases and J 2 bases; nucleotides not matched to a gene: 10. Germline CDR1 is SGHDT and CDR2 is YYEEEE. The CDR3 contains 16 residues. The CDR3 nucleotides read TGTGCCAGCAGCTTATCTACAGCGGGGTGGGCCTACGAGCAGTACTTC. This sequence encodes CASSLSTAGWAYEQYF. Variable domain in full (rest from reference TRBV5-6 and TRBJ2-7): DAGVTQSPTHLIKTRGQQVTLRCSPKSGHDTVSWYQQALGQGPQFIFQYYEEEERQRGNFPDRFSGHQFPNYSSELNVNALLLGDSALYLCASSLSTAGWAYEQYFGPGTRLTVT.

J is TRBJ1-1 and V is TRBV9; D perhaps matches TRBD1 (6 bases). The CDR3 consists of 15 residues. Trimming shortened V by 3 bases and J by 2 bases, and 14 bases separated the two germline ends. The germline gives CDR1 SGDLS, CDR2 YYNGEE. CDR3: CASSALTGPNTEAFF. The CDR3 DNA reads TGTGCCAGCAGCGCGTTGACAGGTCCAAACACTGAAGCTTTCTTT.